Below, 16 T cell receptor beta chains from the same sample are listed, as sequenced in a study of neurological immune-mediated disorders. TCRdb re-derived calls from the 5' RACE reads in MiXCR, one entry per CDR3 protein. The sample lists about 44,000 distinct CDR3 sequences; 20% to 25% were seen once. This sample's time point: technical triplicate 3. Sequencing was carried out using PBMCs. These receptors all stem from a man between 60 and 75 years old with HTLV-1-associated myelopathy (HAM/TSP).

In its sample, this clonotype was seen once. The rearrangement joins TRBV10-3 to TRBJ2-1; D is unresolved. CDR3 length: 17 residues. CDR1 and CDR2 (germline): ENHRY, SYGVKD. V lost 0 bases and J lost 0, with 12 bases in between. The CDR3 DNA follows: TGTGCCATCAGTGAGTCGATCATAGGGTCCTCCTACAATGAGCAGTTCTTC. It specifies CAISESIIGSSYNEQFF.

This clonotype was detected ten times or more. The V call is TRBV18, the J call TRBJ2-7; no definite D call. The CDR3 runs 14 residues. Trimming took 0 bases from V and 3 from J, leaving 9 bases between them. Germline values: CDR1 KGHSH, CDR2 LQKENI. The CDR3 DNA reads as TGTGCCAGCTCACCACCGAACAGTAACTACGAGCAGTACTTC. Translation: CASSPPNSNYEQYF.

This clonotype came up many times. This chain joins TRBV15 and TRBJ1-5; D is perhaps TRBD1 (5 bases). Germline values: CDR1 LNHNV, CDR2 YYDKDF (reference sequence). The CDR3 runs to 15 residues. Trimming shortened V by 0 bases and J by 8 bases, and 14 bases separated the two germline ends. In DNA, the CDR3 is TGTGCCACCAGCAGAGATGGTAGGGGTTTTGAGCCCCAGCATTTT. Its translation: CATSRDGRGFEPQHF.

This clonotype was detected ten times or more. The chain uses TRBV10-3 and TRBJ2-1, with 7 bases that match TRBD2. Trimming removed 6 bases from V and 3 bases from J; junction bases left unmatched: 8. The germline V gene has CDR1 ENHRY and CDR2 SYGVKD. The CDR3 runs 15 residues. The CDR3 protein is CAIRDRLAVYNEQFF. The CDR3 region has the DNA TGTGCCATCAGAGACCGACTAGCTGTCTACAATGAGCAGTTCTTC.

The chain has TRBV19 and TRBJ2-2; 11 nucleotides align to TRBD2. CDR1 and CDR2 from the germline V gene are LNHDA and SQIVND (reference sequence). The CDR3 has 16 amino acids. Trimming took 9 bases from V and 7 from J; bases not matched to a gene: 13. This CDR3 is CASLKYSGRGGGELFF. The CDR3 DNA is TGTGCCAGCCTAAAGTATAGCGGGAGGGGCGGCGGGGAGCTGTTTTTT.

This clonotype was seen many times. CDR3 DNA sequence: TGTGCCAGCAGCCAAGACAATCGTGGAGAGACCCAGTACTTC. It yields the protein CASSQDNRGETQYF. The rearrangement links TRBV14 to TRBJ2-5; D unresolved. Trimming cost V 0 bases and J 4 bases, with 9 bases left between them. Per the germline V gene, CDR1 is SGHDN and CDR2 is FVKESK. CDR3 size: 14 residues.

This clonotype came up many times. The rearrangement uses TRBV3-1 and TRBJ2-7; D not certain. The V end lost 0 bases, the J end lost 2 bases, and 11 bases lay between the germline ends. The CDR3 extends over 15 amino acids. CDR1 and CDR2 (germline): LGHDT, YNNKEL (reference sequence). The CDR3 region is CASSQDSTEPYEQYF. CDR3 coding DNA: TGTGCCAGCAGCCAAGATTCGACGGAACCCTACGAGCAGTACTTC.

This clonotype came up a few times. The CDR3 is CATSGGLAGDREQYF. CDR3 bases: TGTGCCACCAGCGGGGGACTAGCGGGAGACAGAGAGCAGTATTTT. J is TRBJ2-3 and V is TRBV15; 14 bases fit TRBD2. The V gene end was trimmed by 5 bases and the J gene end by 11 bases; junction bases not matched to a gene: 9. The CDR3 length is 15 residues. CDR1 and CDR2 from the germline V gene are LNHNV and YYDKDF (reference sequence).

The table lists this clonotype with many counts. V usage is TRBV29-1 and J usage is TRBJ1-1; D is perhaps TRBD1 (6 bases). There are 15 residues in the CDR3. CDR1 is SQVTM, CDR2 ANQGSEA, per germline. With 4 bases removed from V and 5 bases from J, the gap between germline ends came to 20 bases. The CDR3 protein is CSVVGGGSGRTEAFF. The DNA of the CDR3 is TGCAGCGTTGTTGGAGGGGGGAGTGGGAGGACTGAAGCTTTCTTT.

The sample holds a few counts of this clonotype. The chain combines TRBV11-2 with TRBJ2-5; D is possibly TRBD1 or TRBD2 (5 bases each). The V gene's germline CDR1 is SGHAT and CDR2 FQNNGV. Trimming removed 1 base at V and 3 bases at J, with 9 bases between. This CDR3 has 14 amino acids. CDR3 in amino acids: CASSLAGPKETQYF. As DNA, the CDR3 is TGTGCCAGCAGCTTAGCGGGGCCCAAAGAGACCCAGTACTTC.

The V call is TRBV2, the J call TRBJ2-5; 10 bases line up with TRBD2. The ends lost 7 bases at V and 2 bases at J; junction bases unmatched: 7. Germline V gene lookup returns CDR1 SNHLY and CDR2 FYNNEI. This CDR3 comprises 15 residues. The CDR3 reads CASKLASGGQETQYF. In DNA form, the CDR3 reads TGTGCCAGCAAGCTAGCTAGCGGGGGTCAAGAGACCCAGTACTTC.

This clonotype has at least ten counts. V is TRBV3-1 and J is TRBJ2-7, with TRBD2 identical over 13 bases. J gave up 2 bases and V 5 bases, and 9 bases lay outside the gene matches. The V gene's germline CDR1 is LGHDT and CDR2 YNNKEL (reference sequence). The CDR3 runs 17 residues. CDR3 amino acids: CASSRTPGLAGPYEQYF. CDR3 DNA: TGTGCCAGCAGCAGAACTCCGGGACTAGCGGGGCCCTACGAGCAGTACTTC.

This clonotype was seen repeatedly, ten times or more. The chain is built from TRBV12-3 or TRBV12-4 and TRBJ1-2; TRBD1 matches at 9 bases. With V trimmed by 5 bases and J by 5 bases, 9 bases remained unmatched. The CDR3 runs 15 residues. The CDR3 DNA is TGTGCCAGCAGTATCGGGACAGGGAGCTATTATGGCTACACCTTC. Protein: CASSIGTGSYYGYTF.

At least ten counts were recorded for this clonotype. The chain carries TRBV12-3 or TRBV12-4 and TRBJ2-3, with D perhaps TRBD2 (6 bases). The CDR3 extends over 12 amino acids. Trimming removed 6 bases at V and 6 bases at J, with 10 bases between. CDR3 nucleotides: TGTGCCAGCAGCTTCGGAGGGGATACGCAGTATTTT. Its protein is CASSFGGDTQYF.

This chain uses TRBV6-6 with TRBJ2-3, with TRBD2 matching 9 bases. This CDR3 spans 17 amino acids. Per germline, CDR1 MNHNY and CDR2 SVGAGI (reference sequence). V lost 7 bases and J lost 4; bases outside the gene matches: 15. CDR3 residues: CASICPPLAGGADTQYF. In nucleotides, the CDR3 is TGTGCCAGCATTTGTCCCCCACTAGCGGGCGGGGCAGATACGCAGTATTTT.

The J gene is TRBJ1-5, the V gene TRBV4-1, with D perhaps TRBD1 (5 bases). The V gene's germline CDR1 is MGHRA and CDR2 YSYEKL. V lost 0 bases and J 4 bases, leaving 10 bases between the germline ends. The CDR3 is 15 residues long. The CDR3 here is CASSQERQINQPQHF. The CDR3 nucleotides are TGCGCCAGCAGCCAAGAAAGACAGATAAATCAGCCCCAGCATTTT.